This T cell receptor beta chain was sequenced in a study of chemoradiotherapy in HPV16-positive cancers. The CDR3 runs 13 residues. Germline-derived CDR1 and CDR2 are SQVTM and ANQGSEA. V shed 1 base and J shed 4 bases, with 10 bases lying between them. Assay used: immunoSEQ multiplex PCR; TCRdb lists only in-frame clones, some missing. This table has some 1,400 clones, 82% appearing once. The material sequenced was tumor tissue, taken from a patient who underwent chemoradiotherapy. The TCR originated in a human donor with HPV-associated anogenital cancer. The chain is built from TRBV29-1 and TRBJ1-1; D is unclear. CDR3 residues: CSVEGRGTTEAFF. DNA of the CDR3: TGCAGCGTTGAAGGGCGGGGAACCACTGAAGCTTTCTTT.